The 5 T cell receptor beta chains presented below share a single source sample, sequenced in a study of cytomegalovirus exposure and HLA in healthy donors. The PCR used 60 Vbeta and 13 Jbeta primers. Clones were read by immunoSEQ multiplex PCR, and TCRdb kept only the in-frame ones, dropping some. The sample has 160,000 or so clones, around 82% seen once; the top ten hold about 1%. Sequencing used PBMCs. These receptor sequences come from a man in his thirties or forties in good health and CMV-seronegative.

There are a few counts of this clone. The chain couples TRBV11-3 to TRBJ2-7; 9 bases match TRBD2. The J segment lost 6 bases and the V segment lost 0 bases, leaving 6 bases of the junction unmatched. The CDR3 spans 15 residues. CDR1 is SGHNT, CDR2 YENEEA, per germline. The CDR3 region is CASSLDPGTSSEQYF. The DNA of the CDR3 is TGTGCCAGCAGCTTAGATCCCGGGACTAGCTCCGAGCAGTACTTC.

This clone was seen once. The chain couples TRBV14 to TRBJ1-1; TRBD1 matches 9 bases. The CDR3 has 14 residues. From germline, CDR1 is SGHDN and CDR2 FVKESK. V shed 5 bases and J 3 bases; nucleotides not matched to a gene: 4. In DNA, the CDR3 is TGTGCCAGCAGCATGACAGGGGGGGACACTGAAGCTTTCTTT. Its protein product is CASSMTGGDTEAFF.

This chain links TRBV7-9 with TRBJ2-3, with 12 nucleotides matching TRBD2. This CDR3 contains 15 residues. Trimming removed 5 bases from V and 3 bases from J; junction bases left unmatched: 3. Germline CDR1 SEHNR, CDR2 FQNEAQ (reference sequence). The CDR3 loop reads CASSQGLAGTDTQYF. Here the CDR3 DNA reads TGTGCCAGCAGCCAAGGACTAGCGGGGACAGATACGCAGTATTTT.

CDR3 coding DNA: TGTGCCAGCAGTTACCTAAATCCAGGGGGTAATCAGCCCCAGCATTTT. It encodes CASSYLNPGGNQPQHF. The chain combines TRBV27 with TRBJ1-5; 7 positions agree with TRBD1. V lost 4 bases, J lost 4 bases, and 10 bases stayed unmatched. The germline V gene has CDR1 MNHEY and CDR2 SMNVEV (reference sequence). This CDR3 has 16 residues.

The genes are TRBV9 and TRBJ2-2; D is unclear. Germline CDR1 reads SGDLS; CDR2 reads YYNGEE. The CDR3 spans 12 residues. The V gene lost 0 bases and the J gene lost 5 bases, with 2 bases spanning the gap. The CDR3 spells CASSVATGELFF. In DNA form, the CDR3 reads TGTGCCAGCAGCGTAGCAACCGGGGAGCTGTTTTTT.